One and the same sample provided the 26 T cell receptor beta chains below, sequenced in a study of beta chain features in type 1 diabetes. The investigators reverse transcribed all of the isolated RNA, so they sequenced expressed TCRB transcripts. Here immunoSEQ multiplex PCR was the method, and the copy in TCRdb shows in-frame clones only, minus some. Here the sample spans about 150,000 clones, roughly 53% being singletons. The sequencing input was Tregs from blood. All receptors derive from a man between 18 and 35 years old in good health.

V is TRBV19 and J is TRBJ2-2, with 8 bases identical to TRBD1. V lost 1 base, J lost 7 bases, and 2 bases stayed unmatched. Germline CDR1 and CDR2: LNHDA and SQIVND (reference sequence). The CDR3 has 14 amino acids. CDR3 amino acids: CASSIGTGHGELFF. The CDR3 DNA reads as TGTGCCAGTAGTATAGGGACAGGGCACGGGGAGCTGTTTTTT.

The chain joins TRBV19 to TRBJ1-1; 8 nucleotides match TRBD1. The V segment lost 3 bases and the J segment 0 bases; nucleotides outside the gene matches: 6. CDR3 length: 16 amino acids. The V gene's germline CDR1 is LNHDA and CDR2 SQIVND (reference sequence). The CDR3 here is CASSIRQGLMNTEAFF. CDR3 sequence (DNA): TGTGCCAGTAGTATCAGACAGGGGCTGATGAACACTGAAGCTTTCTTT.

This rearrangement joins TRBV30 to TRBJ1-5; no clear D. Trimming took off 3 bases at V and 6 bases at J, with 12 bases between the two ends. This CDR3 spans 13 amino acids. CDR1 GTSNPN and CDR2 SVGIG come from the germline V gene (reference sequence). This CDR3 is CAWSGEQRQPQHF. The CDR3 nucleotides are TGTGCCTGGAGCGGGGAGCAGCGTCAGCCCCAGCATTTT.

This clone has more than one count but fewer than ten. The chain links TRBV23-1 to TRBJ2-7; D is unresolved. TRBV23-1 is filed as an ORF, its function uncertain. Trimming removed 4 bases at V and 1 base at J, with 8 bases between. The CDR3 is 13 residues long. Written as DNA, the CDR3 is TGCGCCAGCAGTCCACGGAGTTCCTACGAGCAGTACTTC. Residues: CASSPRSSYEQYF.

This chain connects TRBV7-2 to TRBJ1-2; TRBD1 agrees at 9 bases. In germline, CDR1 is SGHTA, CDR2 FQGNSA. This CDR3 is 13 amino acids long. V was clipped by 3 bases and J by 7 bases; unmatched bases: 3. In DNA, the CDR3 is TGTGCCAGCAGCTTTACAGGGGGCGGTGGCTACACCTTC. This translates into CASSFTGGGGYTF.

The chain combines TRBV5-1 with TRBJ2-5; a possible D gene is TRBD2 (6 bases). Trimming removed 2 bases at V and 5 bases at J, with 25 bases between. The CDR3 covers 18 residues. From germline, CDR1 is SGHRS and CDR2 YFSETQ. CDR3 DNA: TGCGCCAGCAGCTTAGGTCGGAGGGCAGAGCGATCCCAGGAGACCCAGTACTTC. Translated, it gives CASSLGRRAERSQETQYF.

The CDR3 is CASSHLQKNNEQFF. Here the CDR3 DNA reads TGTGCCAGCAGTCACCTTCAGAAAAACAATGAGCAGTTCTTC. J is TRBJ2-1 and V is TRBV25-1; D not resolved. Trimming stripped 5 bases from V and 5 bases from J, with 13 bases between. CDR3 length: 14 residues. CDR1 and CDR2 (germline): MGHDK, SYGVNS. Based on the CDR3 plus reference TRBV25-1 and TRBJ2-1, the full variable domain is EADIYQTPRYLVIGTGKKITLECSQTMGHDKMYWYQQDPGMELHLIHYSYGVNSTEKGDLSSESTVSRIRTEHFPLTLESARPSHTSQYLCASSHLQKNNEQFFGPGTRLTVL.

Remarks on this clone: Germline and junction disagree at one end, which may indicate a read error. V usage is TRBV2 and J usage is TRBJ1-6; D is unresolved. Germline V CDR1 and CDR2: SNHLY, FYNNEI. The CDR3 runs 12 residues. The CDR3 DNA reads TGTGCCAGCAGTGAAAGGGCGGGCCCCCCCTTTTTT. Protein product: CASSERAGPPFF. The whole variable domain, remainder taken from reference TRBV2 and TRBJ1-6, is EPEVTQTPSHQVTQMGQEVILRCVPISNHLYFYWYRQILGQKVEFLVSFYNNEISEKSEIFDDQFSVERPDGSNFTLKIRSTKLEDSAMYFCASSERAGPPFFGNGTRLTVT.

CDR3 coding DNA: TGTGCCAGCAGTTTGTTAGCGGGAGGGGGGGAGACCCAGTACTTC. Amino acids: CASSLLAGGGETQYF. This chain links TRBV6-5 with TRBJ2-5, with 11 bases that match TRBD2. Losses at the gene ends were 4 bases for V and 5 bases for J; bases not matched to a gene: 6. Germline assignment: CDR1 MNHEY and CDR2 SVGAGI. There are 15 residues in the CDR3.

This clone has more than one count but fewer than ten. The V and J genes are TRBV6-6 and TRBJ1-1; possible D gene TRBD1, 5 bases. V was pared by 5 bases and J by 4 bases, with 17 bases between. There are 15 residues in the CDR3. Per germline, CDR1 MNHNY and CDR2 SVGAGI (reference sequence). In nucleotides, the CDR3 is TGTGCCAGCAGTCCCCTGGGAAGGGGCGGCACTGAAGCTTTCTTT. Residues: CASSPLGRGGTEAFF.

The rearrangement links TRBV28 to TRBJ2-1, with 10 bases fitting TRBD2. J gave up 6 bases and V 3 bases, and 5 bases lay outside the gene matches. This CDR3 contains 15 residues. The germline V gene encodes CDR1 MDHEN and CDR2 SYDVKM. The CDR3 DNA follows: TGTGCCAGCAGTTTTTCACTAGCGGGACCCAATGAGCAGTTCTTC. It codes for CASSFSLAGPNEQFF. Combining the CDR3 with reference TRBV28 and TRBJ2-1 gives the whole variable domain DVKVTQSSRYLVKRTGEKVFLECVQDMDHENMFWYRQDPGLGLRLIYFSYDVKMKEKGDIPEGYSVSREKKERFSLILESASTNQTSMYLCASSFSLAGPNEQFFGPGTRLTVL.

The V call is TRBV19, the J call TRBJ2-2; 9 bases align to TRBD2. The CDR3 loop spans 15 amino acids. Germline trimming cut 4 bases from V and 1 base from J; bases unmatched to any gene: 1. Germline lookup yields CDR1 LNHDA and CDR2 SQIVND (reference sequence). CDR3 nucleotide sequence: TGTGCCAGTAGTAGAGCGGGAGGGAACACCGGGGAGCTGTTTTTT. Amino acid sequence: CASSRAGGNTGELFF. Using reference TRBV19 and TRBJ2-2 for the parts outside the CDR3, the full variable domain is DGGITQSPKYLFRKEGQNVTLSCEQNLNHDAMYWYRQDPGQGLRLIYYSQIVNDFQKGDIAEGYSVSREKKESFPLTVTSAQKNPTAFYLCASSRAGGNTGELFFGEGSRLTVL.

The J gene is TRBJ2-2, the V gene TRBV5-1, with 7 bases lining up with TRBD1. The CDR3 has 18 amino acids. J was trimmed by 6 bases and V by 0 bases; bases with no gene match: 14. Germline CDR1 and CDR2: SGHRS and YFSETQ. CDR3 nucleotides: TGCGCCAGCAGCTTGGTGCCCCCGGGGCAGGGGGATCCCGGGGAGCTGTTTTTT. Translation gives CASSLVPPGQGDPGELFF.

The chain combines TRBV4-3 with TRBJ2-3, with TRBD2 matching over 11 bases. Germline V gene lookup returns CDR1 LGHNA and CDR2 YSLEER. The CDR3 runs 16 residues. After removal of 3 bases from V and 1 base from J, the junction contained 3 bases not matched to a gene. The CDR3 region is CASSHTSGSRTDTQYF. The CDR3 DNA reads as TGCGCCAGCAGCCATACTAGCGGGAGTCGCACAGATACGCAGTATTTT.

There are a few counts of this clone. The V gene is TRBV7-2, the J gene TRBJ1-1, with D possibly matching TRBD1 (5 bases). The CDR3 totals 13 residues. Germline CDR1 SGHTA, CDR2 FQGNSA. V was clipped by 3 bases and J by 1 base, with 6 bases between them. CDR3 sequence (DNA): TGTGCCAGCAGCTTTCAGGGGAACACTGAAGCTTTCTTT. It translates to CASSFQGNTEAFF.

This clone was counted only a few times. This chain joins TRBV18 and TRBJ1-5; D not resolved. The germline V gene encodes CDR1 KGHSH and CDR2 LQKENI. The V gene lost 3 bases and the J gene lost 4 bases, with 7 bases spanning the gap. CDR3 length equals 13 residues. CDR3 nucleotides: TGTGCCAGCTCACCGACGGAGAATCAGCCCCAGCATTTT. It yields the protein CASSPTENQPQHF.

The chain is built from TRBV7-9 and TRBJ2-3; no firm D call. Germline CDR1 is SEHNR and CDR2 is FQNEAQ (reference sequence). V was trimmed by 3 bases and J by 4 bases, leaving 11 bases between them. The CDR3 spans 14 residues. The chain's CDR3 is CASSFRVAADTQYF. CDR3 DNA: TGTGCCAGCAGCTTCCGGGTCGCGGCAGATACGCAGTATTTT.

The sample holds a few counts of this clone. The rearrangement joins TRBV9 to TRBJ2-1; possible D gene TRBD2, 6 bases. The germline V gene has CDR1 SGDLS and CDR2 YYNGEE. Trimming took 1 base from V and 4 from J, leaving 15 bases between them. The CDR3 is 16 amino acids. The CDR3 DNA reads TGTGCCAGCAGCGTATCCGGGCTTCGGGAGTACAATGAGCAGTTCTTC. Its translation: CASSVSGLREYNEQFF. The entire variable domain, with the rest obtained from reference TRBV9 and TRBJ2-1, is as follows: DSGVTQTPKHLITATGQRVTLRCSPRSGDLSVYWYQQSLDQGLQFLIQYYNGEERAKGNILERFSAQQFPDLHSELNLSSLELGDSALYFCASSVSGLREYNEQFFGPGTRLTVL.

V usage is TRBV6-5 and J usage is TRBJ1-5, with a possible D match to TRBD1 (6 bases). Trimming cost V 8 bases and J 3 bases, with 17 bases left between them. The CDR3 loop spans 15 amino acids. Germline values: CDR1 MNHEY, CDR2 SVGAGI. CDR3 in amino acids: CASGELGQLNQPQHF. In nucleotides, the CDR3 is TGTGCCAGCGGCGAACTTGGACAGCTCAATCAGCCCCAGCATTTT.

The chain couples TRBV12-2 to TRBJ2-1; the table gives TRBD2 as D, unverified against the DNA. TRBV12-2 constitutes a pseudogene. The CDR3 length is 17 residues. The DNA of the CDR3 is TGTGCAAGTCTCAAACCCCCAAAGAGGCCAAGATCCGATGAGCAGTTCTTC. Residues: CASLKPPKRPRSDEQFF.

The chain employs TRBV9 and TRBJ1-3; D may be TRBD1 (5 bases). The CDR3 extends over 16 amino acids. CDR1 and CDR2 from the germline V gene are SGDLS and YYNGEE. Trimming shortened V by 6 bases and J by 6 bases, and 22 bases separated the two germline ends. In DNA, the CDR3 is TGTGCCAGCACACTCGAGATCAGGGCCTCCGTAAACACCATATATTTT. Its protein is CASTLEIRASVNTIYF.

This clone was seen a few times. The chain couples TRBV29-1 to TRBJ2-1; 12 positions match TRBD2. The CDR3 is made up of 15 amino acids. V lost 6 bases, J lost 6 bases, and 9 bases stayed unmatched. Germline CDR1 SQVTM, CDR2 ANQGSEA. Here the CDR3 reads CSVRLAGAHLNEQFF. The CDR3 coding sequence is TGCAGCGTCAGACTAGCGGGGGCTCACCTCAATGAGCAGTTCTTC.

The J gene is TRBJ1-1, the V gene TRBV6-5; no definite D call. Germline CDR1 is MNHEY and CDR2 is SVGAGI. The V end lost 6 bases, the J end lost 7 bases, and 12 bases lay between the germline ends. The CDR3 consists of 12 residues. The CDR3 DNA is TGTGCCAGCAGAGCGCGACGGGGTGAAGCTTTCTTT. Translated, it gives CASRARRGEAFF.

This clone has a handful of counts. The CDR3 loop reads CASSPPGGGTEAFF. The CDR3 coding sequence is TGTGCCAGCTCACCCCCAGGGGGAGGTACTGAAGCTTTCTTT. The V gene is TRBV18, the J gene TRBJ1-1; 7 bases line up with TRBD1. The length of the CDR3 is 14 residues. After removal of 3 bases from V and 5 bases from J, the junction contained 6 bases not matched to a gene. CDR1 and CDR2 from the germline V gene are KGHSH and LQKENI.

As DNA, the CDR3 is TGTGCCAGCAGCGCGGACGGACATAGCAATCAGCCCCAGCATTTT. Translating it yields CASSADGHSNQPQHF. The chain employs TRBV9 and TRBJ1-5; perhaps TRBD1 as D (5 bases). V lost 3 bases and J lost 0, with 10 bases in between. The germline CDR1 and CDR2 sequences are SGDLS and YYNGEE. The CDR3 is made up of 15 amino acids.

The chain uses TRBV7-2 and TRBJ2-1, with D perhaps TRBD2 (6 bases). Trimming took 1 base from V and 8 from J, leaving 12 bases between them. Germline values: CDR1 SGHTA, CDR2 FQGNSA. CDR3 length equals 14 residues. The CDR3 DNA reads TGTGCCAGCAGCTTAGATGGCGGGGTTTATGAGCAGTTCTTC. Amino acid sequence: CASSLDGGVYEQFF.